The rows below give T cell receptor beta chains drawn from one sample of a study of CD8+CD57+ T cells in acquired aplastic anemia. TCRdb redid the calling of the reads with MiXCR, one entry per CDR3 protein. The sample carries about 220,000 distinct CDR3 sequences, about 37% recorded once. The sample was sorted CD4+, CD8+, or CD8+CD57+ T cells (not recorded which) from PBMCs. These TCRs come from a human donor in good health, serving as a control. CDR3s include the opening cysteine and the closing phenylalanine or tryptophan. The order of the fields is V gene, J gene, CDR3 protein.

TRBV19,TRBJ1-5,CASSILGVHQPQHF
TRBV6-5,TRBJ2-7,CASRKGPAWEQYF
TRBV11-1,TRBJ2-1,CASSSHSGGRNEQFF
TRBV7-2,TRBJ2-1,CASSRIDNEQFF
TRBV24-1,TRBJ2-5,CATSGLEGSEETQYF
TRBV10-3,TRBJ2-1,CASSLLIGRVDGQFF
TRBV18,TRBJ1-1,CASSPWTDLAGAFF
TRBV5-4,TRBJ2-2,CASSLGQSTGELFF
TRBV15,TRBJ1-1,CATSRDTPAEAFF
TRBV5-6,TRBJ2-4,CASSFFREIAKNIQYF
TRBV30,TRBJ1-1,CAWTLEGLNTEAFF
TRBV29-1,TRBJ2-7,CSVEEVQGREQYF
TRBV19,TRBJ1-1,CASRKQGELEAFF
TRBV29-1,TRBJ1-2,CSVDPGAAYGYTF
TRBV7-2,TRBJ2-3,CASSLAGGLTNTQYF
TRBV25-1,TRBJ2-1,CASSGRKGYYNEQFF
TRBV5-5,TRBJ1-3,CASSFSGYGNTIYF
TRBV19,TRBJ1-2,CASWGRDYGYTF